This TCR beta chain was documented in a study of blood T cell repertoires in COVID-19. Study at large: Samples of COVID-19 (acute and convalescent) were obtained from the United States, Italy and Spain. T cells, B-cell-depleted T cells, or PBMCs provided the cDNA or gDNA that served as material.

Under the authors' procedure: From reference gene primer amplification, estimates of nucleated cell counts were derived. Using immunoSEQ multiplex PCR, the repertoire was profiled, and TCRdb retains in-frame clones only, with some absent. The DNA gave D and trimming, while V, J and clone size come from that table. The sample lists approximately 200,000 clones, 87% seen once, with approximately 6% in the top ten. V was clipped by 6 bases and J by 2 bases; unmatched bases: 1. The CDR3 runs 13 residues. Germline CDR1 MNHEY, CDR2 SVGEGT. Source material: peripheral blood. This TCR came from a man in his fifties or sixties who had recovered from COVID-19. This chain joins TRBV6-2 or TRBV6-3 and TRBJ1-3; 7 bases match TRBD1. The CDR3: CASSRGTGNTIYF. The CDR3 nucleotides are TGTGCCAGCAGCAGGGGGACTGGAAACACCATATATTTT.